This T cell receptor (beta chain) is from a study of T cell responses to AZD1222 COVID-19 vaccine. V was cut by 7 bases and J by 8 bases, with 17 bases left in between. This CDR3 has 13 residues. Sequencing was performed with immunoSEQ multiplex PCR; in TCRdb, only in-frame clones are kept and a portion is missing. The sample table includes over 130,000 clones. For this clone: The antigen is unknown.

General observations from the study: Repertoires were obtained only post-peak T cell response. Epitopes outside B.1.351 and B.1.1.7 mutated regions reportedly drew nearly half of spike TCRs. Donors were largely white British and mainly female; clonal diversity was possibly underestimated.

The sample taken for sequencing was peripheral blood. This sequence was found in an adult in good health. V is TRBV12-3 or TRBV12-4 and J is TRBJ1-2; D perhaps matches TRBD1 (6 bases). The CDR3 loop is CASTLRTRGGYTF. The CDR3 DNA is TGTGCCAGCACCCTCCGGACCAGGGGAGGCTACACCTTC.